These 27 T cell receptor beta chains originate from one sample sequenced in a study of blood T cell repertoires in COVID-19. Assay: immunoSEQ multiplex PCR; the TCRdb copy retains only in-frame clones and omits some. Of some 95,000 clones listed, roughly 87% were seen once; the top ten hold 3.5% to 5.5%. What was sequenced was peripheral blood. All receptors come from a man between 65 and 85 years old with acute or convalescent COVID-19.

CDR3 protein: CASSGERREQFF. The CDR3 nucleotides read TGTGCCAGCAGCGGGGAGAGAAGGGAGCAGTTCTTC. The rearrangement joins TRBV2 to TRBJ2-1, with D possibly being TRBD2 (5 bases). There are 12 residues in the CDR3. CDR1 is SNHLY and CDR2 is FYNNEI in the germline V gene. V was cut by 6 bases and J by 10 bases, with 13 bases left in between.

This clone was detected once. J is TRBJ1-1 and V is TRBV28; D uncertain. Germline CDR1 and CDR2: MDHEN and SYDVKM. V gave up 7 bases and J gave up 0 bases, with 6 bases separating them. There are 12 residues in the CDR3. CDR3 protein: CASTEVNTEAFF. The CDR3, as DNA: TGTGCCAGCACCGAGGTGAACACTGAAGCTTTCTTT.

The J gene is TRBJ1-2, the V gene TRBV5-6, with a weak D call TRBD1 (6 bases). This CDR3 is built from 12 residues. V lost 5 bases and J 7 bases, leaving 12 bases between the germline ends. From germline, CDR1 is SGHDT and CDR2 YYEEEE. CDR3 sequence reads: CASSSRQVGYTF. The CDR3, as DNA: TGTGCCAGCAGTTCGAGACAGGTTGGCTACACCTTC.

This chain joins TRBV7-3 and TRBJ2-1, with D perhaps matching TRBD1 (7 bases). The V end was cut by 2 bases, the J end by 5 bases, with 16 bases between. The CDR3 length is 16 residues. Looked up from germline, CDR1 is SGHTA and CDR2 is FQGTGA. The DNA of the CDR3 is TGTGCCAGCAGCTTACTAGGCAGGGGGGTGAACAATGAGCAGTTCTTC. The encoded protein is CASSLLGRGVNNEQFF. The full variable domain, its missing parts supplied by reference TRBV7-3 and TRBJ2-1, is GAGVSQTPSNKVTEKGKYVELRCDPISGHTALYWYRQSLGQGPEFLIYFQGTGAADDSGLPNDRFFAVRPEGSVSTLKIQRTERGDSAVYLCASSLLGRGVNNEQFFGPGTRLTVL.

The V and J genes are TRBV6-5 and TRBJ1-2, with 9 positions matching TRBD1. V lost 2 bases to trimming and J lost 9 bases; unmatched junction nucleotides: 7. Germline lookup yields CDR1 MNHEY and CDR2 SVGAGI. This CDR3 region has 14 residues. CDR3 residues: CASSYTGTGPSYTF. Written as DNA, the CDR3 is TGTGCCAGCAGTTACACGGGGACAGGGCCTAGCTACACCTTC.

The chain is built from TRBV11-3 and TRBJ2-3; 12 positions agree with TRBD2. The CDR3 is made up of 17 amino acids. V shed 1 base and J 5 bases; nucleotides not matched to a gene: 7. Looked up from germline, CDR1 is SGHNT and CDR2 is YENEEA. The DNA of the CDR3 is TGTGCCAGCAGCTTAGGCCCTAGCGGGGGGGCAGGAGATACGCAGTATTTT. It encodes CASSLGPSGGAGDTQYF.

This chain links TRBV6-5 with TRBJ1-6; 7 bases align to TRBD1. The CDR3 spans 16 residues. Trimming took 2 bases from V and 6 from J; bases not matched to a gene: 7. Germline CDR1 and CDR2: MNHEY and SVGAGI. The CDR3 sequence is CASSYDRVGSNSPLHF. For the CDR3, the DNA is TGTGCCAGCAGTTACGACAGGGTCGGAAGTAATTCACCCCTCCACTTT.

The chain joins TRBV28 to TRBJ1-4, with 7 positions matching TRBD1. Trimming at V came to 4 bases and at J to 2 bases, leaving 7 bases not matched to a gene. Germline V gene lookup returns CDR1 MDHEN and CDR2 SYDVKM. The CDR3 runs 16 residues. The CDR3 loop is CASSSPDRATNEKLFF. The CDR3 DNA reads TGTGCCAGCAGTTCCCCCGACAGGGCGACTAATGAAAAACTGTTTTTT.

This sequence joins TRBV7-6 and TRBJ1-4, with TRBD1 matching over 8 bases. The CDR3 sequence is 15 residues long. From germline, CDR1 is SGHVS and CDR2 FNYEAQ. J gave up 7 bases and V 5 bases, and 9 bases lay outside the gene matches. The CDR3 spells CASSELQGGGEKLFF. The DNA of the CDR3 is TGTGCCAGCAGCGAGTTACAGGGGGGTGGTGAAAAACTGTTTTTT.

The V gene is TRBV7-2, the J gene TRBJ1-1; D not resolved. The CDR3 totals 15 residues. V lost 1 base to trimming and J lost 1 base, with 10 bases between them. In germline, CDR1 is SGHTA, CDR2 FQGNSA. This CDR3 reads CASSLVPVENTEAFF. In DNA, the CDR3 is TGTGCCAGCAGCTTAGTTCCGGTCGAGAACACTGAAGCTTTCTTT.

The chain couples TRBV5-4 to TRBJ2-1; 9 nucleotides align to TRBD1. The CDR3 is 14 residues long. The V gene end was trimmed by 2 bases and the J gene end by 8 bases; junction bases not matched to a gene: 5. CDR1 and CDR2 from the germline V gene are SGHNT and YYREEE (reference sequence). The CDR3 DNA reads TGTGCCAGCAGCTTAAATACAGGGGGCTATGAGCAGTTCTTC. The encoded protein is CASSLNTGGYEQFF.

This chain joins TRBV5-5 and TRBJ1-5; a possible D gene is TRBD1 (5 bases). V dropped 4 bases and J dropped 0 bases, with 17 bases sitting between them. Per germline, CDR1 SGHKS and CDR2 YYEKEE (reference sequence). The CDR3 consists of 17 residues. The CDR3 sequence is CASSPLGRQTSNQPQHF. The CDR3 nucleotides are TGTGCCAGCAGCCCCTTAGGTAGACAGACTAGCAATCAGCCCCAGCATTTT.

This clone has only one observation. This chain joins TRBV19 and TRBJ1-1, with 8 bases identical to TRBD1. Trimming cost V 7 bases and J 6 bases; bases outside gene matches: 7. This CDR3 is 13 amino acids long. Germline V gene data show CDR1 as LNHDA and CDR2 as SQIVND (reference sequence). CDR3 nucleotides: TGTGCCAGTAATTTTCAGGGGGCCTCTGAAGCTTTCTTT. Its translation is CASNFQGASEAFF.

This sequence joins TRBV19 and TRBJ1-5; D is possibly TRBD1 (5 bases). The V and J ends lost 4 bases and 2 bases respectively, with 24 bases between them. Germline loops: CDR1 LNHDA, CDR2 SQIVND (reference sequence). The CDR3 has 19 amino acids. CDR3 sequence: CASSTMTAGGIRGNQPQHF. In DNA form, the CDR3 reads TGTGCCAGTAGTACGATGACGGCTGGGGGGATCCGCGGCAATCAGCCCCAGCATTTT.

This chain uses TRBV30 with TRBJ2-7; a possible D gene is TRBD1 (6 bases). Per germline, CDR1 GTSNPN and CDR2 SVGIG (reference sequence). V lost 2 bases and J lost 12, with 17 bases in between. CDR3 length: 12 residues. CDR3 loop: CAWSKDSPSLYF. In DNA form, the CDR3 reads TGTGCCTGGAGTAAGGACAGCCCATCTTTGTACTTC.

The rearrangement links TRBV4-1 to TRBJ1-3; 7 positions agree with TRBD1. J was trimmed by 8 bases and V by 1 base; bases with no gene match: 8. Germline values: CDR1 MGHRA, CDR2 YSYEKL. This CDR3 is 15 amino acids long. The CDR3 region has the DNA TGCGCCAGCAGCCAAGTTGTCAGGGGGACGGACACCATATATTTT. Its protein is CASSQVVRGTDTIYF.

V is TRBV9 and J is TRBJ1-2; 10 bases are shared with TRBD1. CDR3 size: 15 residues. Unmatched junction bases numbered 6, after V lost 0 bases and J lost 7 bases. Germline V gives CDR1 SGDLS, CDR2 YYNGEE. The CDR3 protein is CASSVAFGTGAGYTF. For the CDR3, the DNA is TGTGCCAGCAGCGTAGCCTTCGGGACAGGGGCTGGCTACACCTTC.

In this sample, this clone turned up once. J is TRBJ2-3 and V is TRBV5-8, with TRBD2 matching 7 bases. Germline V gives CDR1 SGHTS, CDR2 YDEGEE. Germline trimming cut 0 bases from V and 0 bases from J; bases unmatched to any gene: 13. CDR3 length: 19 residues. The CDR3 here is CASSLVLGAGTTSTDTQYF. The CDR3 DNA is TGTGCCAGCAGCTTGGTTTTAGGAGCGGGGACGACTAGCACAGATACGCAGTATTTT.

The chain has TRBV18 and TRBJ2-7, with D hard to call. CDR3 length: 14 residues. Trimming stripped 5 bases from V and 0 bases from J, with 11 bases between. Germline CDR1 reads KGHSH; CDR2 reads LQKENI. The CDR3 protein is CASSFSQSSYEQYV. As DNA, the CDR3 is TGTGCCAGCTCATTTTCACAAAGCTCCTACGAGCAGTACGTC.

The CDR3 bases are TGTGCCAGCAGTGAAGCGACAGGCTCCTGGGGCAATCAGCCCCAGCATTTT. It is translated as CASSEATGSWGNQPQHF. This sequence joins TRBV6-1 and TRBJ1-5; TRBD1 might be the D (6 bases). The CDR3 totals 17 residues. Germline CDR1 reads MNHNS; CDR2 reads SASEGT. Between the trimmed V and J ends, which lost 0 bases and 2 bases, there was a span of 14 bases.

The chain carries TRBV6-1 and TRBJ2-4, with 7 bases matching TRBD1. The length of the CDR3 is 15 residues. V gave up 2 bases and J gave up 7 bases; unmatched junction bases: 8. Per germline, CDR1 MNHNS and CDR2 SASEGT. The DNA of the CDR3 is TGTGCCAGCAGTGAAATCGGCAGGGGGATGAACATTCAGTACTTC. This gives the protein CASSEIGRGMNIQYF.

This clone appeared a few times. The rearrangement uses TRBV3-1 (or the pseudogene TRBV3-2) and TRBJ2-7; no firm D call. The germline V gene has CDR1 LGHDT and CDR2 YNNKEL (reference sequence). The V and J ends lost 1 base and 2 bases respectively, with 9 bases between them. This CDR3 is built from 14 residues. The CDR3 region is CASSQGHQTYEQYF. DNA for the CDR3: TGTGCCAGCAGCCAAGGGCATCAGACCTACGAGCAGTACTTC.

This clone was found once. V is TRBV19 and J is TRBJ1-2, with D possibly matching TRBD1 (5 bases). This CDR3 is 13 amino acids long. Germline V lookup: CDR1 LNHDA, CDR2 SQIVND (reference sequence). V dropped 6 bases and J dropped 3 bases, with 11 bases sitting between them. For the CDR3, the DNA is TGTGCCAGTAGGAGCAGGGATCACTATGGCTACACCTTC. This encodes CASRSRDHYGYTF.

The chain employs TRBV28 and TRBJ2-3, with 7 bases matching TRBD2. After removal of 5 bases from V and 4 bases from J, the junction contained 9 bases not matched to a gene. Germline V lookup: CDR1 MDHEN, CDR2 SYDVKM. CDR3 length: 15 amino acids. The CDR3 is CASSRSGARSDTQYF. CDR3 DNA sequence: TGTGCCAGCAGTCGAAGCGGGGCCAGGTCAGATACGCAGTATTTT. Using reference TRBV28 and TRBJ2-3 for the parts outside the CDR3, the full variable domain is DVKVTQSSRYLVKRTGEKVFLECVQDMDHENMFWYRQDPGLGLRLIYFSYDVKMKEKGDIPEGYSVSREKKERFSLILESASTNQTSMYLCASSRSGARSDTQYFGPGTRLTVL.

In its sample, this clone was seen a few times. As DNA, the CDR3 is TGTGCCAGCAGCCCACGAGGGTCGCCGGAGGCCAACGTCCTGACTTTC. It specifies CASSPRGSPEANVLTF. The chain carries TRBV7-3 and TRBJ2-6; TRBD2 is a possible D gene (5 bases). CDR3 size: 16 residues. CDR1 is SGHTA, CDR2 FQGTGA, per germline. Deletions cut 5 bases from V and 6 bases from J, with 17 bases between. Using reference TRBV7-3 and TRBJ2-6 for the parts outside the CDR3, the full variable domain is GAGVSQTPSNKVTEKGKYVELRCDPISGHTALYWYRQSLGQGPEFLIYFQGTGAADDSGLPNDRFFAVRPEGSVSTLKIQRTERGDSAVYLCASSPRGSPEANVLTFGAGSRLTVL.

This clone was picked up one time. V gene TRBV7-7 combines with J gene TRBJ1-5; 8 nucleotides match TRBD1. This CDR3 has 13 amino acids. Looked up from germline, CDR1 is SSHAT and CDR2 is FNYEAQ (reference sequence). The J segment lost 7 bases and the V segment lost 5 bases, leaving 4 bases of the junction unmatched. The CDR3 spells CASSKDRDQPQHF. Here the CDR3 DNA reads TGTGCCAGCAGCAAGGACAGGGACCAGCCCCAGCATTTT.

This rearrangement joins TRBV6-1 to TRBJ1-2; 8 positions match TRBD1. Germline V CDR1 and CDR2: MNHNS, SASEGT. This CDR3 has 16 residues. V lost 1 base to trimming and J lost 4 bases; unmatched junction nucleotides: 8. The CDR3 DNA reads TGTGCCAGCAGTGAAGTTGAGGGGACAGGTCTCTATGGCTACACCTTC. This sequence encodes CASSEVEGTGLYGYTF.